Following are 16 T cell receptor beta chains from one sample sequenced in a study of T cell changes during pregnancy in multiple sclerosis. Sequencing was performed with immunoSEQ multiplex PCR; in TCRdb, only in-frame clones are kept and a portion is missing. The sample lists tens of thousands of clones, approximately 95% occurring once. Sequenced material: peripheral blood, taken after pregnancy. These receptors were taken from a female donor in good health, enrolled as a control in a pregnancy study.

This clone is a singleton in its sample. The chain uses TRBV2 and TRBJ1-2, with D possibly being TRBD1 (6 bases). Trimming stripped 6 bases from V and 4 bases from J, with 21 bases between. CDR3 length equals 16 residues. The germline gives CDR1 SNHLY, CDR2 FYNNEI. CDR3 sequence: CASSLLTGGVPYGYTF. The CDR3 nucleotides are TGTGCCAGCAGCCTTCTGACAGGAGGAGTCCCCTATGGCTACACCTTC.

The chain is built from TRBV4-1 and TRBJ2-3; D is ambiguous. Deletions cut 1 base from V and 2 bases from J, with 10 bases between. Per germline, CDR1 MGHRA and CDR2 YSYEKL. The CDR3 contains 15 residues. CDR3 nucleotides: TGCGCCAGCAGCCAAGGTACGAGGTCCACAGATACGCAGTATTTT. It encodes CASSQGTRSTDTQYF.

This sequence joins TRBV28 and TRBJ2-3, with 13 bases lining up with TRBD2. Trimming took 5 bases from V and 7 from J; bases not matched to a gene: 12. The CDR3 loop spans 17 amino acids. CDR1 is MDHEN and CDR2 is SYDVKM in the germline V gene. The CDR3 nucleotides read TGTGCCAGCAGTGCCACTAGCGGGAGGGCCTTAGGAAATACGCAGTATTTT. Translating it yields CASSATSGRALGNTQYF.

The J gene is TRBJ2-1, the V gene TRBV4-1, with a weak D call TRBD1 (5 bases). Germline CDR1 is MGHRA and CDR2 is YSYEKL. This CDR3 has 11 amino acids. Trimming left V 1 base short and J 15 bases short, with 10 bases between. The CDR3 region has the DNA TGCGCCAGCAGCCAAGCAGGGATGCGGTTCTTC. Protein sequence: CASSQAGMRFF.

The CDR3 DNA reads TGTGCCAGCAGTTTTGGTAGCGGGGAGACCCAGTACTTC. Translation gives CASSFGSGETQYF. This chain connects TRBV27 to TRBJ2-5, with TRBD2 matching over 7 bases. J gave up 5 bases and V 3 bases, and 3 bases lay outside the gene matches. The CDR3 has 13 residues. Germline V gives CDR1 MNHEY, CDR2 SMNVEV (reference sequence).

The gene calls are TRBV2 and TRBJ1-1, with TRBD1 matching over 7 bases. CDR3 length equals 15 residues. Germline V gives CDR1 SNHLY, CDR2 FYNNEI. The J segment lost 0 bases and the V segment lost 6 bases, leaving 7 bases of the junction unmatched. CDR3 protein: CASRLTGDLNTEAFF. As DNA, the CDR3 is TGTGCCAGCAGATTAACAGGGGACCTGAACACTGAAGCTTTCTTT.

The chain joins TRBV4-2 to TRBJ2-3; TRBD1 matches at 7 bases. The CDR3 loop spans 15 amino acids. V trimming: 0 bases; J trimming: 4 bases; junction bases outside the gene matches: 4. Germline values: CDR1 LGHNA, CDR2 YNFKEQ. The CDR3 region is CASSQDRGRPDTQYF. CDR3 nucleotides: TGTGCCAGCAGCCAAGATAGGGGGCGCCCAGATACGCAGTATTTT.

The rearrangement links TRBV23-1 to TRBJ2-5; D possibly corresponds to TRBD1 (6 bases). TRBV23-1 carries the ORF label, with uncertain function. Trimming shortened V by 0 bases and J by 2 bases, and 16 bases separated the two germline ends. This CDR3 has 17 residues. The CDR3 nucleotides are TGCGCCAGCAGTCAATCCGGCACAGGGCGTTGTCAAGAGACCCAGTACTTC. Translating gives CASSQSGTGRCQETQYF.

The CDR3 DNA sequence: TGTGCCAGCAGCGTAGTAAGCGGGATTTCCTACAATGAGCAGTTCTTC. It translates to CASSVVSGISYNEQFF. This rearrangement joins TRBV9 to TRBJ2-1; 7 nucleotides line up with TRBD2. The V gene's germline CDR1 is SGDLS and CDR2 YYNGEE. The junction had 4 bases not matched to a gene; V was cut back by 0 bases and J by 1 base. The CDR3 is 16 residues long.

The V gene is TRBV4-2, the J gene TRBJ2-3, with D maybe TRBD2 (5 bases). V was shortened by 4 bases and J by 6 bases, with 14 bases between the two germline ends. The CDR3 sequence is 14 residues long. Germline V gene sequence: CDR1 LGHNA, CDR2 YNFKEQ. In DNA, the CDR3 is TGTGCCAGCAGCCCCCTGGGCGGGCGGGATACGCAGTATTTT. Residues: CASSPLGGRDTQYF.

To note about this clone: The sample has other DNA sequences that encode this CDR3 too. V usage is TRBV27 and J usage is TRBJ1-1, with D perhaps matching TRBD1 (5 bases). The CDR3 contains 14 residues. Trimming shortened V by 2 bases and J by 1 base, and 8 bases separated the two germline ends. The germline gives CDR1 MNHEY, CDR2 SMNVEV (reference sequence). CDR3 nucleotide sequence: TGTGCCAGCAGTTTAGGGCAGGGGAACACTGAAGCTTTCTTT. Protein sequence: CASSLGQGNTEAFF.

The chain couples TRBV11-2 to TRBJ2-2; perhaps TRBD1 as D (5 bases). Germline-derived CDR1 and CDR2 are SGHAT and FQNNGV. This CDR3 has 15 residues. With 2 bases removed from V and 5 bases from J, the gap between germline ends came to 12 bases. The CDR3 nucleotides are TGTGCCAGCAGCTTACTTTCCAGGGTGACCGGGGAGCTGTTTTTT. Its protein product is CASSLLSRVTGELFF. Using reference TRBV11-2 and TRBJ2-2 for the parts outside the CDR3, the full variable domain is EAGVAQSPRYKIIEKRQSVAFWCNPISGHATLYWYQQILGQGPKLLIQFQNNGVVDDSQLPKDRFSAERLKGVDSTLKIQPAKLEDSAVYLCASSLLSRVTGELFFGEGSRLTVL.

This clone has more than one count but fewer than ten. The chain combines TRBV11-2 with TRBJ2-7; 7 nucleotides align to TRBD1. The germline CDR1 and CDR2 sequences are SGHAT and FQNNGV. Trimming cost V 4 bases and J 4 bases; bases outside gene matches: 10. The CDR3 extends over 15 amino acids. The CDR3 spells CASSSYRGQQYEQYF. CDR3 DNA: TGTGCCAGCAGCTCCTACAGGGGCCAACAGTACGAGCAGTACTTC.

The chain employs TRBV29-1 and TRBJ2-5; the D gene is possibly TRBD2 (5 bases). Trimming removed 7 bases from V and 5 bases from J, with 20 bases in between. Germline CDR1 and CDR2: SQVTM and ANQGSEA. CDR3 length equals 14 residues. The CDR3 here is CSGRTGPRGETQYF. In DNA, the CDR3 is TGCAGCGGTAGGACCGGGCCCCGAGGGGAGACCCAGTACTTC.

CDR3 sequence: CASSEWAGVSNQPQHF. The CDR3 DNA reads as TGTGCCAGCAGTGAATGGGCAGGGGTTAGCAATCAGCCCCAGCATTTT. The chain carries TRBV6-1 and TRBJ1-5; D is possibly TRBD1 (6 bases). The CDR3 loop spans 16 amino acids. The V gene lost 2 bases and the J gene lost 0 bases, with 11 bases spanning the gap. Germline CDR1 MNHNS, CDR2 SASEGT.

There are a few counts of this clone. This chain uses TRBV6-1 with TRBJ1-2; D is unclear. V was pared by 2 bases and J by 4 bases, with 11 bases between. The CDR3 contains 14 residues. CDR1 and CDR2 (germline): MNHNS, SASEGT. The CDR3 is CASSESGSSYGYTF. The CDR3 nucleotides read TGTGCCAGCAGTGAATCCGGGAGCAGCTATGGCTACACCTTC.